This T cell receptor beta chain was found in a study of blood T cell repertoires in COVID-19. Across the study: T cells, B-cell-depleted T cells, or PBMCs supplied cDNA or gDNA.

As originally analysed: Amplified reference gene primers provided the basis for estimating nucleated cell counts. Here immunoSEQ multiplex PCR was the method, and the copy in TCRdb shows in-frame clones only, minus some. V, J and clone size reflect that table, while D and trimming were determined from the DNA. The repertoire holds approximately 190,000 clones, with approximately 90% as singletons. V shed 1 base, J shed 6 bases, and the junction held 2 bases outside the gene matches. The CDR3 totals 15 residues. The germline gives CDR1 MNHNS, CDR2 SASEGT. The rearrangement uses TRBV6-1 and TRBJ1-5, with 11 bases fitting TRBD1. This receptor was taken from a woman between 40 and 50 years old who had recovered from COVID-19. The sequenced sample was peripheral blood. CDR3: CASSEGDRGFQPQHF. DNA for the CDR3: TGTGCCAGCAGTGAAGGGGACAGGGGGTTTCAGCCCCAGCATTTT.